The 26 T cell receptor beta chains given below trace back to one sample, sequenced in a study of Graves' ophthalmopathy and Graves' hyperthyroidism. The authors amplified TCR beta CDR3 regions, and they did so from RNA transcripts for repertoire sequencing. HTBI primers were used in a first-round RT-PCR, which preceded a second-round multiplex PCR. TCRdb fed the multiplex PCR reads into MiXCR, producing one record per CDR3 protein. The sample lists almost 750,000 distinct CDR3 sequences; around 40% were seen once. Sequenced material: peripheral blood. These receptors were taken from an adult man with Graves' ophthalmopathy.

CDR3 DNA: TGTGCCAGCAGCTCCGGGGACAGCCTAAACTATGGCTACACCTTC. Translation: CASSSGDSLNYGYTF. The V call is TRBV7-2, the J call TRBJ1-2; 7 bases map to TRBD1. V was pared by 4 bases and J by 2 bases, with 7 bases of the junction left unmatched. The CDR3 has 15 residues. Germline CDR1 is SGHTA and CDR2 is FQGNSA.

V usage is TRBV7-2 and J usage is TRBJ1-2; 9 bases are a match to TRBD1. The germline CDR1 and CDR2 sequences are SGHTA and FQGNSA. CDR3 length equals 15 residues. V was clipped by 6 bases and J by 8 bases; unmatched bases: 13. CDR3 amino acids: CASSFLRTGVVGYTF. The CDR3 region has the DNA TGTGCCAGCAGTTTCCTCCGGACAGGGGTAGTAGGCTACACCTTC.

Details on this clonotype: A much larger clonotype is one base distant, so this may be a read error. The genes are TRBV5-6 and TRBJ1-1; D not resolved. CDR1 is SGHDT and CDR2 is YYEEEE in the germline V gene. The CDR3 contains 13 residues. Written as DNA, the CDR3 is TGTGCCAGCAGCTTGGCAGGTCCATTCGAAGCTCTCTTT. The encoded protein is CASSLAGPFEALF.

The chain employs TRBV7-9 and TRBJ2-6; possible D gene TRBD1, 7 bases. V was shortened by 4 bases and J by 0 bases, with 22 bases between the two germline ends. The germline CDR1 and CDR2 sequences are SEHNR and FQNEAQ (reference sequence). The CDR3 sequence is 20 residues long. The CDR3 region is CASSSGGGRLTRSGANVLTF. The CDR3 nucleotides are TGTGCCAGCAGCTCAGGAGGGGGCAGGCTTACCCGCTCTGGGGCCAACGTCCTGACTTTC.

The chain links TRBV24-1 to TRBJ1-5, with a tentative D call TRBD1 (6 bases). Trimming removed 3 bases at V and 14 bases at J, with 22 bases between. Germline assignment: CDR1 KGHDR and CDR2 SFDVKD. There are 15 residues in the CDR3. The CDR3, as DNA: TGTGCCACCAGTGATCAAAAGGCCAGGGGCTTCTACGAGCATTTT. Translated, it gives CATSDQKARGFYEHF.

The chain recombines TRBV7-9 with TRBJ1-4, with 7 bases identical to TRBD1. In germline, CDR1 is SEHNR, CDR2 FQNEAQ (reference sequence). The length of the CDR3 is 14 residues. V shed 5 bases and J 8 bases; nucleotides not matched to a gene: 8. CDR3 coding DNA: TGTGCCAGCAGCAAGACAGGGATAAGCGAAAAACTGTTTTTT. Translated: CASSKTGISEKLFF.

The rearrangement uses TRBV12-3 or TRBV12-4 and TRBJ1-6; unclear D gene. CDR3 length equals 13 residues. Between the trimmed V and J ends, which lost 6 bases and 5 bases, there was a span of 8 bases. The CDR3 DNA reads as TGTGCCAGCAGGATTCGGGATAATTCACCCCTCCACTTT. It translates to CASRIRDNSPLHF.

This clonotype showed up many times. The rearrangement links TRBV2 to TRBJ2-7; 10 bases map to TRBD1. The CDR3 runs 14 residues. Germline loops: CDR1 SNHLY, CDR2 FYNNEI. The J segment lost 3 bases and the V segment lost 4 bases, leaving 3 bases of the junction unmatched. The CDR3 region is CASSATGGLYEQYF. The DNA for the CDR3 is TGTGCCAGCAGTGCGACAGGGGGCCTCTACGAGCAGTACTTC.

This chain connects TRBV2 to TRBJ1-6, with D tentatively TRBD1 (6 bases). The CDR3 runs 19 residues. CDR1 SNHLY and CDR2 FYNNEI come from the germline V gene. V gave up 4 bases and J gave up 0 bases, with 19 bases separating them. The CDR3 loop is CASSGTGFSSSSYNSPLHF. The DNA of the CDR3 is TGTGCCAGCAGTGGAACAGGGTTCTCTTCGAGCTCCTATAATTCACCCCTCCACTTT.

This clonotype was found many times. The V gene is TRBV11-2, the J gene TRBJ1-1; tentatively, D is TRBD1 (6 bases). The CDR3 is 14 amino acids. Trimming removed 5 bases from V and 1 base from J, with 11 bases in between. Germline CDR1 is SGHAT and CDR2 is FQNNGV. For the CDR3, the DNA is TGTGCCAGCAGCCCCGGGACACCGAACACTGAAGCTTTCTTT. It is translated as CASSPGTPNTEAFF.

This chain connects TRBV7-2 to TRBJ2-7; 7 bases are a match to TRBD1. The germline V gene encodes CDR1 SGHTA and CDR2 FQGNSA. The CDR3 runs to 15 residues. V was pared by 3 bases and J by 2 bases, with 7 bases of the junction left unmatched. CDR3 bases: TGTGCCAGCAGCTTGAAACAGGGGCGAACCTACGAGCAGTACTTC. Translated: CASSLKQGRTYEQYF.

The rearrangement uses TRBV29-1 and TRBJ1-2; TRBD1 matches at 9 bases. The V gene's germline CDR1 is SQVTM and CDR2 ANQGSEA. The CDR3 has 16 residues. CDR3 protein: CSAAFDSGQGYYGYTF. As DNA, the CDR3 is TGCAGTGCTGCCTTTGATAGTGGACAGGGGTACTATGGCTACACCTTC. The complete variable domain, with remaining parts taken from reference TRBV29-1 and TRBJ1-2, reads SAVISQKPSRDICQRGTSLTIQCQVDSQVTMMFWYRQQPGQSLTLIATANQGSEATYESGFVIDKFPISRPNLTFSTLTVSNMSPEDSSIYLCSAAFDSGQGYYGYTFGSGTRLTVV.

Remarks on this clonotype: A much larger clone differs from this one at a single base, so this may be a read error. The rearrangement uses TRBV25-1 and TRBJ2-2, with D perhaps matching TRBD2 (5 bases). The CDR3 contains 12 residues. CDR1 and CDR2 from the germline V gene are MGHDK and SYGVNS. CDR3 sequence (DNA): TGTGCCGGCAGTGAGGGTATCGGGGAGCTGTTTTTT. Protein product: CAGSEGIGELFF.

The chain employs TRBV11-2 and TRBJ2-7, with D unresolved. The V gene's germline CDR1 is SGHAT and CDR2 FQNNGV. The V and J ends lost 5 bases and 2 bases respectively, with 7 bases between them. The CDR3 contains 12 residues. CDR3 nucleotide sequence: TGTGCCAGCAGCCATCGACCCTACGAGCAGTACTTC. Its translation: CASSHRPYEQYF.

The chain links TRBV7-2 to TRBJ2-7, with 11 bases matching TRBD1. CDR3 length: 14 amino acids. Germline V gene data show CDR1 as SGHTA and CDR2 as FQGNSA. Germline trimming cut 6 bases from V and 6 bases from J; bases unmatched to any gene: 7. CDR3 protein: CASRRTGGSSEQYF. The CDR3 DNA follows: TGTGCCAGCAGACGGACAGGGGGCTCAAGCGAGCAGTACTTC.

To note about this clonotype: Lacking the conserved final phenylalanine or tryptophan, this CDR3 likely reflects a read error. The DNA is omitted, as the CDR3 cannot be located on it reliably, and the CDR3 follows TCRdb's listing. The CDR3: CAISESRDR. V gene TRBV10-3 combines with J gene TRBJ1-1; the D call of TRBD1 is as the table states it, not checked on the DNA. Per the germline V gene, CDR1 is ENHRY and CDR2 is SYGVKD. The length of the CDR3 is 9 amino acids, counting both ends.

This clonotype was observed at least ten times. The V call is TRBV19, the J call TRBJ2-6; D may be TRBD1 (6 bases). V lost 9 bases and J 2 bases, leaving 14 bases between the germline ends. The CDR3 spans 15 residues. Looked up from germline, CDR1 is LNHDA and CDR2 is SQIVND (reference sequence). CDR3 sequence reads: CARDRIPPGANVLTF. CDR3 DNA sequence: TGTGCCAGAGACAGGATCCCTCCTGGGGCCAACGTCCTGACTTTC. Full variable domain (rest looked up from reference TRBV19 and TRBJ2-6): DGGITQSPKYLFRKEGQNVTLSCEQNLNHDAMYWYRQDPGQGLRLIYYSQIVNDFQKGDIAEGYSVSREKKESFPLTVTSAQKNPTAFYLCARDRIPPGANVLTFGAGSRLTVL.

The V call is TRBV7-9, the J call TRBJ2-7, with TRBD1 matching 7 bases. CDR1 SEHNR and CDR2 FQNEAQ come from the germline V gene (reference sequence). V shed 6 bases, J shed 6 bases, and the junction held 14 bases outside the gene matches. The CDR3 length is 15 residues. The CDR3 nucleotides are TGTGCCAGCAGTCTCGCCAGGGGGATTAGGGGCGAGCAGTACTTC. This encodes CASSLARGIRGEQYF.

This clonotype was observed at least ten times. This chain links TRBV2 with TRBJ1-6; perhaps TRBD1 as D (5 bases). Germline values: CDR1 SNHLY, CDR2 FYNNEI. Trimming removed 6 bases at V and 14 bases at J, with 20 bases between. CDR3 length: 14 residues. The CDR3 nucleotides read TGTGCCAGCAGGGGGGACGGCGATATTGTGGCCCTCCACTTT. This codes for CASRGDGDIVALHF. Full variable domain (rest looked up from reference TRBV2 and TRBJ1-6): EPEVTQTPSHQVTQMGQEVILRCVPISNHLYFYWYRQILGQKVEFLVSFYNNEISEKSEIFDDQFSVERPDGSNFTLKIRSTKLEDSAMYFCASRGDGDIVALHFGNGTRLTVT.

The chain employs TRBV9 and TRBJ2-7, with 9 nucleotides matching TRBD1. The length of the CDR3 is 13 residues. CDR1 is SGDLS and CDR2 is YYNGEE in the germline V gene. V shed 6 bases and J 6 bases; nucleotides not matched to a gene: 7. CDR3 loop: CASTHDRGGEQYF. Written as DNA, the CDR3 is TGTGCCAGCACTCACGACAGGGGGGGCGAGCAGTACTTC.

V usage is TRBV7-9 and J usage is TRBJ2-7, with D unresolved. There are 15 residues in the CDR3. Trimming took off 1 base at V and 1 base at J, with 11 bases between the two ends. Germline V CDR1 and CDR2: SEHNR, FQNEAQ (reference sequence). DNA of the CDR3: TGTGCCAGCAGCTTAGGTTTTTACGGATCCTACGAGCAGTACTTC. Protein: CASSLGFYGSYEQYF.

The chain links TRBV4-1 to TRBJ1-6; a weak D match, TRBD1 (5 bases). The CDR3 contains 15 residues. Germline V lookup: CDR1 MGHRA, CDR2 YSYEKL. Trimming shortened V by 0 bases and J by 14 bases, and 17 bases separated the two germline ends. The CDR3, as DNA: TGCGCCAGCAGCCAAGATTTGAGGCGGCGGGGGACCCTCCACTTT. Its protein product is CASSQDLRRRGTLHF.

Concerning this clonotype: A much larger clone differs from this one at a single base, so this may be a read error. In nucleotides, the CDR3 is TGTGCCAGCAGCCTGCCAACCTCGTCCCCAAAGACTGAAGCTTTCTTT. Translation gives CASSLPTSSPKTEAFF. This chain connects TRBV7-9 to TRBJ1-1; the D is unclear. CDR1 SEHNR and CDR2 FQNEAQ come from the germline V gene (reference sequence). Trimming took 5 bases from V and 5 from J, leaving 21 bases between them. The CDR3 has 16 residues.

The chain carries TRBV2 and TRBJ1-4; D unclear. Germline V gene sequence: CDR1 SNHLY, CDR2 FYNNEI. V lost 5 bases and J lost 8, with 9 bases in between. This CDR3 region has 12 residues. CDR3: CASSKVGEKLFF. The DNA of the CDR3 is TGTGCCAGCAGTAAGGTGGGGGAAAAACTGTTTTTT.

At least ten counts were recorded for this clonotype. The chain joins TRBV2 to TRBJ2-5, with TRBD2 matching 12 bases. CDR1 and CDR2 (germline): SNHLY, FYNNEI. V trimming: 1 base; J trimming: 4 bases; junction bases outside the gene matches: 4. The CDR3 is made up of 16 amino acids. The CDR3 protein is CASSEGGLAGRETQYF. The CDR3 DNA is TGTGCCAGCAGTGAAGGTGGACTAGCGGGGAGAGAGACCCAGTACTTC.

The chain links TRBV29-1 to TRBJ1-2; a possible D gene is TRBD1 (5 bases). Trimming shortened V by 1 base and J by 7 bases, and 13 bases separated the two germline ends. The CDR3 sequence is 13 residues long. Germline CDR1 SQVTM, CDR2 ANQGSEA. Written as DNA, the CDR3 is TGCAGCGTTGAAGGCGGGGGGTCTATTGGCTACACCTTC. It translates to CSVEGGGSIGYTF. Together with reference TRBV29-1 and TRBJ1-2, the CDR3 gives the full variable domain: SAVISQKPSRDICQRGTSLTIQCQVDSQVTMMFWYRQQPGQSLTLIATANQGSEATYESGFVIDKFPISRPNLTFSTLTVSNMSPEDSSIYLCSVEGGGSIGYTFGSGTRLTVV.